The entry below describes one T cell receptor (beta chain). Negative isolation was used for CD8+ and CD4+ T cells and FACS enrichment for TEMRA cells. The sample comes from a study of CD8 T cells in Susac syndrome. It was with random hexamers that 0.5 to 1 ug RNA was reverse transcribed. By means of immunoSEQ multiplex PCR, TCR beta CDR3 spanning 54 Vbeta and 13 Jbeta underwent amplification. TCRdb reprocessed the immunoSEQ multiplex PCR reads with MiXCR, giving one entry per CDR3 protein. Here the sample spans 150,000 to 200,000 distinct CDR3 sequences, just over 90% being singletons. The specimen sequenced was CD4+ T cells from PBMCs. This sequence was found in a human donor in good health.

CDR3 coding DNA: TGTGCCAGCAGCCCTTTTTCTAGCGGGGGCCGTGAGCAGTTCTTC. It encodes CASSPFSSGGREQFF. The chain couples TRBV11-2 to TRBJ2-1; 10 bases map to TRBD2. Germline assignment: CDR1 SGHAT and CDR2 FQNNGV. With V trimmed by 5 bases and J by 9 bases, 10 bases remained unmatched. The CDR3 runs to 15 residues. Combining the CDR3 with reference TRBV11-2 and TRBJ2-1 gives the whole variable domain EAGVAQSPRYKIIEKRQSVAFWCNPISGHATLYWYQQILGQGPKLLIQFQNNGVVDDSQLPKDRFSAERLKGVDSTLKIQPAKLEDSAVYLCASSPFSSGGREQFFGPGTRLTVL.